This TCR beta chain derives from a study of blood T cell repertoires in COVID-19. Study-wide background: There were acute and convalescent COVID-19 samples, and they came from the United States, Italy and Spain.

Libraries were prepared by immunoSEQ multiplex PCR; TCRdb keeps only in-frame clonotypes and omits some of them. The table has 9,500 to 12,000 clones, about 87% seen once. Germline V gene lookup returns CDR1 LGHDT and CDR2 YNNKEL (reference sequence). The trim removed 3 bases at V and 6 bases at J, leaving 8 bases unmatched. This CDR3 is built from 15 residues. The clonotype originates from a human donor in a cohort sampled during active COVID-19. Material for sequencing was peripheral blood. The chain links TRBV3-1 (or the pseudogene TRBV3-2) to TRBJ1-1, with 9 bases identical to TRBD1. CDR3 sequence: CASSHTGGAGSEAFF. CDR3 in DNA: TGTGCCAGCAGCCACACAGGGGGCGCCGGCTCTGAAGCTTTCTTT.